This record covers a single T cell receptor beta chain. As yet, its antigen is unknown. Given the absence of the conserved phenylalanine or tryptophan at the CDR3 end, a read error is likely. The CDR3 has 15 amino acids. Trimming removed 4 bases from V and 2 bases from J, with 12 bases in between. In germline, CDR1 is MNHNS, CDR2 SASEGT. The data derive from a study of tumor and adjacent non-tumor tissue in lung cancer. Study at large: Patients were aged 31 to 76, approximately ten men and about five women, stage I to III.

No cell sorting was done before RNA was extracted from the tissue. The normal lung tissue was taken more than 3 cm from the tumor edge. The library came from three nested PCR rounds adapted from ARM-PCR protocols. TCRdb analysed the multiplex PCR reads with MiXCR anew, one entry per CDR3 protein. Of 94,000 or so distinct CDR3 sequences listed, around three quarters are singletons. Findings and limits, study-wide: Patients with more diverse tumor TCRs had worse survival. Normal lung showed higher cumulative top 100 clone frequency than tumor.

The specimen sequenced was distant non-tumor lung tissue. The sequence came from a woman aged 45-65 years with non-small cell lung cancer. V usage is TRBV6-1 and J usage is TRBJ1-5, with a weak D call TRBD1 (5 bases). The CDR3 protein is CASSVGGFGNQPQHI. CDR3 nucleotide sequence: TGTGCCAGCAGTGTTGGGGGATTCGGCAATCAGCCCCAGCATATT.